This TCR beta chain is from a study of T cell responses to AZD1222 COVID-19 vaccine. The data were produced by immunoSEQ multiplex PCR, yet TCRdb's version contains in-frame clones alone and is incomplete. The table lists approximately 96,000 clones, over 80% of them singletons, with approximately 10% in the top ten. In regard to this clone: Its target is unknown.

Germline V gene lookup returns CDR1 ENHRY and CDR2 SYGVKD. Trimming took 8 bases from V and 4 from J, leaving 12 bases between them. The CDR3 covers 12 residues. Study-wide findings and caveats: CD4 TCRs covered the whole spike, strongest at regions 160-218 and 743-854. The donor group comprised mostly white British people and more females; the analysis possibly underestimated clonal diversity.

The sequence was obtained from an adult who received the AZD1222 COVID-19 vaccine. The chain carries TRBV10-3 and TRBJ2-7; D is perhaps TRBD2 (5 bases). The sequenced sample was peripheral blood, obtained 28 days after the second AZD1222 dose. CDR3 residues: CAIGPEGYEQYF. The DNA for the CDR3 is TGTGCCATCGGGCCAGAGGGTTACGAGCAGTACTTC.